This T cell receptor beta chain was sequenced in a study of blood T cells in healthy people across ages. Whole-study context: Capture via template switching afforded approximately one barcoded beta molecule per two T cells.

The germline CDR1 and CDR2 sequences are MNHEY and SMNVEV (reference sequence). This CDR3 has 18 amino acids. In the case of this clonotype: Compared with germline, one end of the junction differs, possibly owing to a read error.

Together with a sample-barcoded 5' primer, a J-beta primer mix was included in a second PCR lasting about 6 to 11 cycles. Tags on each cDNA molecule came from a template-switch adaptor with 12 random nucleotides. TCRdb called the 5' RACE reads again in MiXCR, with one record for every CDR3 protein. This sample has 1.5 million or so distinct CDR3 sequences; about 40% occur once, and the top ten carry 7.9%. Sequenced sample: blood. V usage is TRBV27 and J usage is TRBJ2-7, with 9 bases aligning to TRBD2. This TCR came from a woman aged 18-35 years in good health. CDR3: CVSSLSWPSGILAYEQYF. CDR3 coding DNA: TGTGTCAGCAGTTTATCCTGGCCTAGCGGGATCTTGGCCTACGAGCAGTACTTC.